The 13 T cell receptor beta chains reported below all come from one sample, sequenced in a study of response to subunit inactivated influenza vaccine. TCRdb used MiXCR to reprocess the RT-PCR reads, holding one entry per CDR3 protein. The sample records hundreds of thousands of distinct CDR3 sequences, around 15% being singletons. The sequencing used PBMCs from blood, collected 14 days before vaccination. The receptor set was obtained from a man over 45 who received an inactivated influenza vaccine.

This clonotype has ten or more counts. J is TRBJ1-2 and V is TRBV29-1; 8 positions match TRBD1. Germline-derived CDR1 and CDR2 are SQVTM and ANQGSEA. The CDR3 has 14 amino acids. Trimming removed 4 bases from V and 4 bases from J; junction bases left unmatched: 8. The CDR3 bases are TGCAGCGTTGCCCCAGGGGGCTGGAGCTATGGCTACACCTTC. It yields the protein CSVAPGGWSYGYTF.

This clonotype has a count of ten or more. The chain is built from TRBV12-3 or TRBV12-4 and TRBJ2-3; D perhaps matches TRBD1 (5 bases). V lost 5 bases, J lost 2 bases, and 14 bases lay in between. The CDR3 loop spans 15 amino acids. For the CDR3, the DNA is TGTGCCAGCAGTCAGGGCGGCAGCTACACAGATACGCAGTATTTT. Protein: CASSQGGSYTDTQYF.

The table lists this clonotype with a few counts. The chain joins TRBV20-1 to TRBJ2-7, with 13 nucleotides matching TRBD2. Germline lookup yields CDR1 DFQATT and CDR2 SNEGSKA (reference sequence). This CDR3 comprises 16 residues. The junction had 8 bases not matched to a gene; V was cut back by 4 bases and J by 2 bases. The DNA for the CDR3 is TGCAGTGCTATTGGGACTAGCGGGGTCCAAGCCTACGAGCAGTACTTC. Its translation is CSAIGTSGVQAYEQYF.

There are a few counts of this clonotype. The chain employs TRBV9 and TRBJ2-1; weak D call: TRBD1 (6 bases). CDR3 length equals 14 residues. The ends were cut back, 0 bases at V and 9 bases at J, with 13 bases in the middle. Per the germline V gene, CDR1 is SGDLS and CDR2 is YYNGEE. The CDR3 sequence: CASSVEDRRGEQFF. The CDR3 bases are TGTGCCAGCAGCGTAGAGGACAGACGCGGTGAGCAGTTCTTC.

The chain combines TRBV3-1 with TRBJ2-1; unclear D gene. CDR1 and CDR2 (germline): LGHDT, YNNKEL (reference sequence). V lost 0 bases, J lost 2 bases, and 5 bases lay in between. This CDR3 is built from 14 residues. The CDR3 spells CASSQESPYNEQFF. DNA of the CDR3: TGTGCCAGCAGCCAAGAGTCCCCCTACAATGAGCAGTTCTTC.

The chain combines TRBV3-1 with TRBJ2-2, with TRBD2 matching 8 bases. The germline V gene has CDR1 LGHDT and CDR2 YNNKEL (reference sequence). CDR3 size: 14 residues. The J segment lost 5 bases and the V segment lost 6 bases, leaving 5 bases of the junction unmatched. CDR3 nucleotide sequence: TGTGCCAGCAGGGGGACTAGTTTGACCGGGGAGCTGTTTTTT. This codes for CASRGTSLTGELFF.

The chain is built from TRBV5-1 and TRBJ2-1; 7 bases agree with TRBD1. The CDR3 runs to 16 residues. V lost 3 bases and J lost 0; bases outside the gene matches: 6. The V gene's germline CDR1 is SGHRS and CDR2 YFSETQ. The CDR3 spells CASSWGQLNSYNEQFF. CDR3 coding DNA: TGCGCCAGCAGCTGGGGACAGCTAAACTCCTACAATGAGCAGTTCTTC.

This clonotype was found many times. The rearrangement uses TRBV28 and TRBJ1-2; TRBD1 matches at 9 bases. This CDR3 is 13 amino acids long. Trimming removed 6 bases from V and 8 bases from J; junction bases left unmatched: 7. Germline CDR1 is MDHEN and CDR2 is SYDVKM. The CDR3 reads CASRTGGVEGYTF. The CDR3 nucleotides read TGTGCCAGCAGAACAGGGGGCGTGGAAGGCTACACCTTC.

The V gene is TRBV29-1, the J gene TRBJ2-5; 10 bases line up with TRBD2. The germline V gene encodes CDR1 SQVTM and CDR2 ANQGSEA. The CDR3 is 12 residues long. Germline trimming cut 8 bases from V and 0 bases from J; bases unmatched to any gene: 0. CDR3 DNA: TGCAGCACTAGCGGGAACCAAGAGACCCAGTACTTC. Amino acid sequence: CSTSGNQETQYF. The full variable domain, rest sourced from reference TRBV29-1 and TRBJ2-5, is SAVISQKPSRDICQRGTSLTIQCQVDSQVTMMFWYRQQPGQSLTLIATANQGSEATYESGFVIDKFPISRPNLTFSTLTVSNMSPEDSSIYLCSTSGNQETQYFGPGTRLLVL.

This clonotype occurred many times. The genes are TRBV9 and TRBJ2-2; D call uncertain. The CDR3 is 15 amino acids. Germline loops: CDR1 SGDLS, CDR2 YYNGEE. The germline V and J ends were trimmed by 1 base and 6 bases, with 13 bases remaining between them. CDR3 sequence reads: CASSVRTTYPGELFF. The CDR3 DNA follows: TGTGCCAGCAGCGTACGGACGACTTACCCCGGGGAGCTGTTTTTT.

This clonotype was counted only a few times. The rearrangement uses TRBV24-1 and TRBJ2-3; a possible D gene is TRBD2 (5 bases). Trimming left V 5 bases short and J 10 bases short, with 18 bases between. Germline-derived CDR1 and CDR2 are KGHDR and SFDVKD. CDR3 length equals 14 residues. The CDR3 spells CATSVPRTRKAQYF. In DNA, the CDR3 is TGTGCCACCAGTGTCCCCCGGACTCGGAAGGCGCAGTATTTT.

The chain recombines TRBV9 with TRBJ1-1; unclear D gene. This CDR3 contains 14 residues. V lost 0 bases, J lost 5 bases, and 11 bases lay in between. Germline values: CDR1 SGDLS, CDR2 YYNGEE. The CDR3 is CASSVALYETEAFF. The CDR3, as DNA: TGTGCCAGCAGCGTAGCCCTGTACGAGACTGAAGCTTTCTTT.

This clonotype was counted only a few times. This chain joins TRBV7-2 and TRBJ1-2; weak D call: TRBD1 (5 bases). Germline assignment: CDR1 SGHTA and CDR2 FQGNSA. This CDR3 has 14 amino acids. V was trimmed by 0 bases and J by 8 bases, leaving 13 bases between them. DNA for the CDR3: TGTGCCAGCAGCTTAGCGGCAGGGCTGTTCGGCTACACCTTC. This gives the protein CASSLAAGLFGYTF.